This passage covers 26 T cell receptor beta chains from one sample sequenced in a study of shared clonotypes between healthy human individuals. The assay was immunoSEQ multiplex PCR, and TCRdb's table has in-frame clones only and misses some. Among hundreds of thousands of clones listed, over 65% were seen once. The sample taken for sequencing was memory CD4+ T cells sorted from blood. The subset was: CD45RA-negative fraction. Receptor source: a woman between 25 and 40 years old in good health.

The chain's CDR3 is CASSGPGQGVSLNDGYTF. The CDR3 DNA reads as TGTGCCAGTAGTGGACCGGGACAGGGGGTATCGCTGAACGATGGCTACACCTTC. This chain uses TRBV19 with TRBJ1-2; 11 nucleotides agree with TRBD1. Germline V lookup: CDR1 LNHDA, CDR2 SQIVND (reference sequence). The CDR3 has 18 amino acids. J was trimmed by 6 bases and V by 5 bases; bases with no gene match: 17.

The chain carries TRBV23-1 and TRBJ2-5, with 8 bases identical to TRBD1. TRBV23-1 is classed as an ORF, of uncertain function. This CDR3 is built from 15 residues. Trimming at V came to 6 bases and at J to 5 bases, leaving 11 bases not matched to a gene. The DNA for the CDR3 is TGCGCCAGCAGCCTCGGGACAGGAGGGGGGGAGACCCAGTACTTC. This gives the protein CASSLGTGGGETQYF.

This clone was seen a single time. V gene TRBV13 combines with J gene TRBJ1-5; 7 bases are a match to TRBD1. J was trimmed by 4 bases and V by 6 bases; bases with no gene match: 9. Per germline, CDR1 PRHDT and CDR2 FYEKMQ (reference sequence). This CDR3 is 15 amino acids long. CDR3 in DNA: TGTGCCAGCAGTCCGGAGGGACAGAAAAATCAGCCCCAGCATTTT. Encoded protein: CASSPEGQKNQPQHF. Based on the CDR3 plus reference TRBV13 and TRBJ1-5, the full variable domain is AAGVIQSPRHLIKEKRETATLKCYPIPRHDTVYWYQQGPGQDPQFLISFYEKMQSDKGSIPDRFSAQQFSDYHSELNMSSLELGDSALYFCASSPEGQKNQPQHFGDGTRLSIL.

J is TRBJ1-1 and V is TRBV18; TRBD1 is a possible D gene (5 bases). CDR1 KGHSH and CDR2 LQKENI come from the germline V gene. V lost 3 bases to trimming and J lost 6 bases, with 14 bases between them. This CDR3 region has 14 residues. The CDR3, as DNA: TGTGCCAGCTCACCGGGATTCCAGGGATCTGAAGCTTTCTTT. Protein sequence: CASSPGFQGSEAFF.

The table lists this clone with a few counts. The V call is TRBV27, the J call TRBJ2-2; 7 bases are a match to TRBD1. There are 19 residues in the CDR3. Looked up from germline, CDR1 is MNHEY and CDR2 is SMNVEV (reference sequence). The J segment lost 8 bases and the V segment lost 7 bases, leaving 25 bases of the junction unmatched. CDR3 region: CASTRIGQASPGGAGELFF. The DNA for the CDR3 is TGTGCCAGCACCAGGATAGGCCAGGCCAGCCCAGGGGGTGCGGGGGAGCTGTTTTTT.

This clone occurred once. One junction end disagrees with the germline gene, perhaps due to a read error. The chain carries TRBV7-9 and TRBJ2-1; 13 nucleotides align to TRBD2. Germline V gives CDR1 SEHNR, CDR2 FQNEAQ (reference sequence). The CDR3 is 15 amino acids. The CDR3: CASSLATSGRSSSLF. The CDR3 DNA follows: TGTGCCAGCAGCTTAGCGACTAGCGGGAGGTCCTCCTCACTCTTC.

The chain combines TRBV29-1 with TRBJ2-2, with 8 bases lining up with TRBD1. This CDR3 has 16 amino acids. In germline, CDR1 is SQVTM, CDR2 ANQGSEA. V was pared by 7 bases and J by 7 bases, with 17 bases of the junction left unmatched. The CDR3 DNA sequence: TGCAGCGCTCTCACCCGGACAGGGTGGGCGAGCGGGGAGCTGTTTTTT. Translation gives CSALTRTGWASGELFF.

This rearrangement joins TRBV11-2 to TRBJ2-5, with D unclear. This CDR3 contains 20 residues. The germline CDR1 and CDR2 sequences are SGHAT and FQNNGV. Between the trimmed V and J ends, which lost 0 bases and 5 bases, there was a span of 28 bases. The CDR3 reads CASSLDWVRQIRGRMETQYF. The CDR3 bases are TGTGCCAGCAGCTTAGACTGGGTCCGTCAGATTAGAGGTCGTATGGAGACCCAGTACTTC. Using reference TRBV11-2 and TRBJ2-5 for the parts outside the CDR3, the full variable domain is EAGVAQSPRYKIIEKRQSVAFWCNPISGHATLYWYQQILGQGPKLLIQFQNNGVVDDSQLPKDRFSAERLKGVDSTLKIQPAKLEDSAVYLCASSLDWVRQIRGRMETQYFGPGTRLLVL.

The CDR3 bases are TGCAGCGTCTCCCGGGCCCCAGATACGCAGTATTTT. Encoded protein: CSVSRAPDTQYF. The gene calls are TRBV29-1 and TRBJ2-3; no definite D call. The CDR3 runs to 12 residues. The germline V and J ends were trimmed by 6 bases and 4 bases, with 11 bases remaining between them. The germline gives CDR1 SQVTM, CDR2 ANQGSEA.

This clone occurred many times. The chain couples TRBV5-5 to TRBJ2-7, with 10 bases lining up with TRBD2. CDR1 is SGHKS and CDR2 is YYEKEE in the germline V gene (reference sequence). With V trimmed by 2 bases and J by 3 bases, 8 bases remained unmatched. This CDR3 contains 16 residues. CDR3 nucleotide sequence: TGTGCCAGCAGCTTTGACAGCGGGAGGGCCCACTACGAGCAGTACTTC. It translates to CASSFDSGRAHYEQYF.

The CDR3 spells CASSKNGTGQGGSYEQYF. CDR3 nucleotides: TGTGCCAGCAGCAAAAACGGGACAGGTCAAGGAGGCTCCTACGAGCAGTACTTC. This rearrangement joins TRBV21-1 to TRBJ2-7; TRBD1, the table's D call, lacks a check against the DNA. TRBV21-1 is an annotated pseudogene. The CDR3 totals 18 residues.

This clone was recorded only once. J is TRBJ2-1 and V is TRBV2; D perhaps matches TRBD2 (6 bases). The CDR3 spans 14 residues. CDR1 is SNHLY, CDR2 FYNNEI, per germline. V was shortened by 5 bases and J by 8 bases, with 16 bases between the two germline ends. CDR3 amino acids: CASSLLRGTDEQFF. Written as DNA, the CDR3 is TGTGCCAGCAGTCTCCTCCGGGGGACGGATGAGCAGTTCTTC.

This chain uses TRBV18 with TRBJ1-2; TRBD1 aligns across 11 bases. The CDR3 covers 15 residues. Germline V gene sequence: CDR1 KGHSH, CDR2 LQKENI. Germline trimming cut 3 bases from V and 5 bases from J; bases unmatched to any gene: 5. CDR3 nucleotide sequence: TGTGCCAGCTCACCGGGGACAGGGGGTGAATATGGCTACACCTTC. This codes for CASSPGTGGEYGYTF.

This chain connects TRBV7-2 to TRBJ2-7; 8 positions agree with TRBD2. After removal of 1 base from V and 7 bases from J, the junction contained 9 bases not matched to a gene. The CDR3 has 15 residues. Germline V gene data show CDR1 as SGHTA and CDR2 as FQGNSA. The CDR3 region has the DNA TGTGCCAGCAGCTTAGGTTTCCAGCGGGAGAGGGAGCAGTACTTC. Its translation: CASSLGFQREREQYF.

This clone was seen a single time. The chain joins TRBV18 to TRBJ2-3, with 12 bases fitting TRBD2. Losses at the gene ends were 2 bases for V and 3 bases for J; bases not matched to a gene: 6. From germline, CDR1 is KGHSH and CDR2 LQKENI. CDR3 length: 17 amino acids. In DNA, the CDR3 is TGTGCCAGCTCACCAGTTACACTAGCGGGAGGAACAGATACGCAGTATTTT. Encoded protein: CASSPVTLAGGTDTQYF.

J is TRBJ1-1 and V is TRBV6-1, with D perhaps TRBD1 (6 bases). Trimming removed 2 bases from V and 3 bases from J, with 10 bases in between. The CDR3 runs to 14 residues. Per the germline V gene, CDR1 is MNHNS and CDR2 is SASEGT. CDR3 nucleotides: TGTGCCAGCAGTGAATTCGGGGGGCACACTGAAGCTTTCTTT. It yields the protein CASSEFGGHTEAFF.

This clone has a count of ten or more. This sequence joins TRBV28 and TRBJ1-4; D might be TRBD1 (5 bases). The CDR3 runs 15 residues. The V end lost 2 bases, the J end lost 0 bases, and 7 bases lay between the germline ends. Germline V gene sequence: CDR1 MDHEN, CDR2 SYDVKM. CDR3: CASSLGGSTNEKLFF. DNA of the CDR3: TGTGCCAGCAGTTTAGGGGGGTCAACTAATGAAAAACTGTTTTTT.

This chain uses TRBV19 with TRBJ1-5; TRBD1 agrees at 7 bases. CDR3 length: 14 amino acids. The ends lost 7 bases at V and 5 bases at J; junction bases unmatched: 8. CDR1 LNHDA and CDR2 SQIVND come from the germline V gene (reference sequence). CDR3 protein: CASNLDRVDQPQHF. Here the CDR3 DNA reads TGTGCCAGTAATCTTGACAGGGTCGATCAGCCCCAGCATTTT.

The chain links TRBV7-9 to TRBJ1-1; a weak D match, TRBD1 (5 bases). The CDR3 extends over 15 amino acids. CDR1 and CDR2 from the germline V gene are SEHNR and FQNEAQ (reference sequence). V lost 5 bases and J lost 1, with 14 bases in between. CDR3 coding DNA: TGTGCCAGCAGCGGGGCTTCGGTTAAGAACACTGAAGCTTTCTTT. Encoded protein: CASSGASVKNTEAFF.

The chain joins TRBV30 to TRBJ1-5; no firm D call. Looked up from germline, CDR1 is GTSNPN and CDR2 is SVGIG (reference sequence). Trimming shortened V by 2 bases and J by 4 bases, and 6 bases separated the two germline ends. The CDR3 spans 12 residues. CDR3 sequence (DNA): TGTGCCTGGAGTTCAAGTAATCAGCCCCAGCATTTT. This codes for CAWSSSNQPQHF.

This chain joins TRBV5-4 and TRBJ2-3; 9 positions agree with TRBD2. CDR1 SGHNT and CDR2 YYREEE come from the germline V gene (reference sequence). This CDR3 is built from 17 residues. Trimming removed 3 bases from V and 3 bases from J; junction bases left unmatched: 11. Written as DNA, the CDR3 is TGTGCCAGCAGCTCGCCACCCTTAGCGGGAGCGACAGATACGCAGTATTTT. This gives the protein CASSSPPLAGATDTQYF.

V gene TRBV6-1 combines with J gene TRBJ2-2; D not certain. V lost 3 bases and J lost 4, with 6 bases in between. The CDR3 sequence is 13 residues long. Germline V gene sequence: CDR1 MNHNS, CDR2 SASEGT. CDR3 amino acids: CASSDVFTGELFF. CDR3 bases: TGTGCCAGCAGTGATGTGTTCACCGGGGAGCTGTTTTTT.

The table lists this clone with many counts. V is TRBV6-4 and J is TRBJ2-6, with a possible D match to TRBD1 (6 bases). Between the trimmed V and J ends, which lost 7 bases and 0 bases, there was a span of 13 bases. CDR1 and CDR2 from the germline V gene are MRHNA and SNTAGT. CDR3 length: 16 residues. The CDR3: CASKDSESSGANVLTF. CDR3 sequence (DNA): TGTGCCAGCAAGGACAGCGAAAGCTCTGGGGCCAACGTCCTGACTTTC.

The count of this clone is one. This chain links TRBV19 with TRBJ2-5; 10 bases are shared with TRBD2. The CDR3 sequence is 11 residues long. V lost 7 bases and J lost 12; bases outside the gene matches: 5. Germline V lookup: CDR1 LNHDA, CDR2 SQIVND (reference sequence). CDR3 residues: CASTSGSYKYF. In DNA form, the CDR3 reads TGTGCCAGTACTAGCGGGAGTTATAAGTACTTC.

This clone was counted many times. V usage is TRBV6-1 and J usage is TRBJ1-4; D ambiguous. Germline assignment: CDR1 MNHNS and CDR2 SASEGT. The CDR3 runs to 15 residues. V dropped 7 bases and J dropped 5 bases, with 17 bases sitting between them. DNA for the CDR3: TGTGCCAGCAACACCTTTTACGGGCCAAATGAAAAACTGTTTTTT. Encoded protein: CASNTFYGPNEKLFF.

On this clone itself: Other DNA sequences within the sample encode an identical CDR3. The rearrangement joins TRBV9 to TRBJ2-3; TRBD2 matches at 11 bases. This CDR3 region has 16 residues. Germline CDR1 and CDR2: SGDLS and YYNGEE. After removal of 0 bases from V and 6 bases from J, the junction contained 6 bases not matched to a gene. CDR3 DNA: TGTGCCAGCAGCGTAGGACTAGCGGGACCCACGGATACGCAGTATTTT. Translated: CASSVGLAGPTDTQYF.